This section outlines one T cell receptor (beta chain) sequence together with its context. What it binds is unknown. Germline V gene data show CDR1 as LNHNV and CDR2 as YYDKDF (reference sequence). The length of the CDR3 is 13 residues. V lost 2 bases to trimming and J lost 7 bases, with 9 bases between them. The source of the sample is a study of cytomegalovirus exposure and HLA in healthy donors. The PCR had 60 Vbeta and 13 Jbeta primers. The protocol was immunoSEQ multiplex PCR, while the TCRdb copy is restricted to in-frame clones and leaves out a portion. The sample lists more than 150,000 clones; 81% were seen once. Study results and caveats: Reportedly, cytomegalovirus status was diagnosed with high sensitivity and specificity. Indistinguishability led to the exclusion of some V segments, TRBV6-2 and TRBV6-3 included. There were reportedly fewer N-insertions in an Asian-associated ancestry cluster than the approximately 630-donor mean, in a later analysis. Evidence from a later analysis indicated that most CMV-associated TCR beta chains looked HLA-restricted.

This clonotype was obtained from a man aged 50-59 years in good health and CMV-seronegative. The V call is TRBV15, the J call TRBJ1-5; D is unresolved. The specimen was PBMCs. The CDR3 protein is CATSRYPRQPQHF. In DNA, the CDR3 is TGTGCCACCAGCAGATACCCCAGGCAGCCCCAGCATTTT.